These 4 T cell receptor delta chains were sequenced from one sample in a study of Vδ1+ human thymocytes. RNA was extracted from the cells and then reverse transcribed. The CDR3 regions were amplified by multiplex PCR from V-gene primers to a constant-region primer. TCRdb reprocessed the multiplex PCR reads using CATT. In the table there are some 27,000 delta-chain clones, 6.5% to 8% of which are singletons. Study-wide results and limits: Thymic TRG and TRD repertoires appeared highly polyclonal.

No antigen has been assigned to these receptors. Input material: Vdelta1+ gamma-delta thymocytes from the thymus. Subset: FACS-sorted CD3+ TCRalphabeta- TCRVdelta1+ TCRVdelta2- thymocytes. Receptors were obtained from a girl under three years old who had congenital heart surgery.

This clone was detected only a few times. The chain combines TRDV1 with TRDJ1; D remains ambiguous. This CDR3 region has 17 residues. Germline V gives CDR1 TSWWSYY, CDR2 QGS. V was shortened by 2 bases and J by 3 bases, with 19 bases between the two germline ends. Here the CDR3 reads CALGELNPPSWADKLIF. CDR3 in DNA: TGTGCTCTTGGGGAATTGAACCCCCCCAGTTGGGCCGATAAACTCATCTTT.

This clone appeared a few times. This sequence joins TRDV1 and TRDJ1, with D perhaps TRDD3 (6 bases). The germline CDR1 and CDR2 sequences are TSWWSYY and QGS. The CDR3 totals 16 residues. The V end was cut by 1 base, the J end by 3 bases, with 15 bases between. CDR3 bases: TGTGCTCTTGGGGAACGGCTTCGGGATAGTGCCGATAAACTCATCTTT. Translating it yields CALGERLRDSADKLIF.

This sequence joins TRDV1 and TRDJ1, with TRDD3 identical over 7 bases. Because TCRdb records no J gene, it was assigned here through a match of the DNA to germline. J lost 8 bases, V lost 6 bases, and 12 bases had no gene match. The V gene's germline CDR1 is TSWWSYY and CDR2 QGS. The CDR3 totals 14 residues. CDR3 region: CALGGNWGSGKLIF. The CDR3 coding sequence is TGTGCTCTTGGTGGGAACTGGGGCAGCGGAAAACTCATCTTT.

This clone was picked up a small number of times. This chain joins TRDV2 and TRDJ1; 12 bases align to TRDD3. Per germline, CDR1 GEAIGNYY and CDR2 EKD. V shed 2 bases, J shed 10 bases, and the junction held 7 bases outside the gene matches. CDR3 length: 14 amino acids. The CDR3 spells CACDILLGDTALIF. The CDR3 DNA follows: TGTGCCTGTGACATATTGCTGGGGGATACGGCACTCATCTTT.